Given below is one T cell receptor (beta chain) in context. The antigen is not known. This record belongs to a study of chemoradiotherapy in HPV16-positive cancers. Study information: A couple of HPV16-positive patients' cells yielded candidate HPV-specific clones and common motifs.

Here immunoSEQ multiplex PCR was the method, and the copy in TCRdb shows in-frame clones only, minus some. The sample has about 5,400 clones; 76% are singletons. After removal of 4 bases from V and 1 base from J, the junction contained 9 bases not matched to a gene. The CDR3 runs to 17 residues. Germline CDR1 and CDR2: SGHKS and YYEKEE (reference sequence). Whole-study findings and limits: Non-HPV-specific T cells did not expand in tumors during treatment, whereas candidate HPV-specific clones and E7-related motifs did.

This TCR came from a human donor with HPV-associated anogenital cancer. Sample collection occurred from a patient who underwent chemoradiotherapy. The chain carries TRBV5-5 and TRBJ1-3; TRBD1 matches at 9 bases. The CDR3 DNA reads as TGTGCCAGCAGCCGGTATGGACAGGGGACTTCTGGAAACACCATATATTTT. Protein product: CASSRYGQGTSGNTIYF.